The text below deals with one T cell receptor beta chain. Profiling relied on immunoSEQ multiplex PCR, and the TCRdb table lists in-frame clones only, not all of them. This table has 80,000 or so clones, under 95% appearing once. This sample stems from a study of T cell responses to AZD1222 COVID-19 vaccine. The receptor's source is an adult who received the AZD1222 COVID-19 vaccine. The sample in question was peripheral blood, obtained 28 days after the second AZD1222 dose.

The CDR3 is CASSQTAPGQGMGNSPLHF. The CDR3 DNA sequence: TGCGCCAGCAGCCAAACCGCTCCGGGACAGGGAATGGGAAATTCACCCCTCCACTTT. The chain couples TRBV4-1 to TRBJ1-6; 9 bases fit TRBD1. Germline V gives CDR1 MGHRA, CDR2 YSYEKL. This CDR3 has 19 amino acids. After removal of 2 bases from V and 7 bases from J, the junction contained 15 bases not matched to a gene.